These 13 T cell receptor beta chains came from one sample sequenced in a study of shared clonotypes between healthy human individuals. Only CD45RO-negative cells positively selected for CCR7 counted as naive CD8 cells, so terminally differentiated effector memory CD45RA+ cells were excluded. Method: immunoSEQ multiplex PCR; TCRdb's copy keeps in-frame clones and lacks some. The data show 550,000 to 750,000 clones, about 92% seen once. The sequencing sample was made of naive CD8+ T cells sorted from blood. Receptors were obtained from a man aged 25 to 40 in good health.

V and J are TRBV5-5 and TRBJ1-5; no firm D call. From germline, CDR1 is SGHKS and CDR2 YYEKEE (reference sequence). There are 17 residues in the CDR3. Trimming left V 4 bases short and J 3 bases short, with 20 bases between. The CDR3 is CASSLNVFSEYNQPQHF. The CDR3 DNA follows: TGTGCCAGCAGCCTCAACGTTTTCAGTGAATACAATCAGCCCCAGCATTTT.

As concerns this clone: Other DNA sequences in the sample encode the same CDR3. The rearrangement links TRBV27 to TRBJ2-1; D uncertain. Per the germline V gene, CDR1 is MNHEY and CDR2 is SMNVEV (reference sequence). Trimming removed 2 bases from V and 5 bases from J, with 7 bases in between. The CDR3 loop spans 13 amino acids. The CDR3 sequence: CASSLLGDNEQFF. The CDR3 DNA follows: TGTGCCAGCAGTTTACTTGGGGACAATGAGCAGTTCTTC.

The chain has TRBV4-1 and TRBJ2-7, with 7 bases lining up with TRBD2. Trimming at V came to 4 bases and at J to 3 bases, leaving 18 bases not matched to a gene. The CDR3 has 18 amino acids. Germline-derived CDR1 and CDR2 are MGHRA and YSYEKL. The CDR3 is CASSPQGSRASGDYEQYF. The CDR3 bases are TGCGCCAGCAGCCCCCAAGGGTCAAGGGCTAGCGGAGACTACGAGCAGTACTTC.

The V and J genes are TRBV7-8 and TRBJ2-7; TRBD1 might be the D (6 bases). CDR3 length: 16 amino acids. Between the trimmed V and J ends, which lost 2 bases and 0 bases, there was a span of 14 bases. Germline CDR1 is SGHVS and CDR2 is FQNEAQ. CDR3 sequence reads: CASSLRKGENSYEQYF. In DNA form, the CDR3 reads TGTGCCAGCAGCTTACGGAAGGGGGAGAACTCCTACGAGCAGTACTTC.

The rearrangement links TRBV7-8 to TRBJ1-4, with D perhaps TRBD1 (5 bases). The V gene's germline CDR1 is SGHVS and CDR2 FQNEAQ. This CDR3 spans 16 amino acids. V was clipped by 5 bases and J by 1 base, with 14 bases between them. The CDR3 coding sequence is TGTGCCAGCAGCCTAGAGGCAAGGGGAACTAATGAAAAACTGTTTTTT. It yields the protein CASSLEARGTNEKLFF. Combining the CDR3 with reference TRBV7-8 and TRBJ1-4 gives the whole variable domain GAGVSQSPRYKVAKRGQDVALRCDPISGHVSLFWYQQALGQGPEFLTYFQNEAQLDKSGLPSDRFFAERPEGSVSTLKIQRTQQEDSAVYLCASSLEARGTNEKLFFGSGTQLSVL.

The gene calls are TRBV27 and TRBJ2-3, with a possible D match to TRBD2 (6 bases). This CDR3 comprises 15 residues. Trimming left V 7 bases short and J 3 bases short, with 17 bases between. The germline V gene encodes CDR1 MNHEY and CDR2 SMNVEV (reference sequence). CDR3 in DNA: TGTGCCAGCAACCCACTAGCAGCTCCTACAGATACGCAGTATTTT. It codes for CASNPLAAPTDTQYF.

The rearrangement links TRBV5-1 to TRBJ2-7, with 11 nucleotides matching TRBD2. The CDR3 spans 15 residues. J lost 3 bases, V lost 3 bases, and 5 bases had no gene match. The germline gives CDR1 SGHRS, CDR2 YFSETQ. CDR3 residues: CASSSGLAALYEQYF. Here the CDR3 DNA reads TGCGCCAGCAGCTCGGGACTAGCGGCTCTCTACGAGCAGTACTTC.

Regarding this clone: Other DNA sequences from this sample encode an identical CDR3 as well. The rearrangement links TRBV7-9 to TRBJ2-7; D ambiguous. CDR1 SEHNR and CDR2 FQNEAQ come from the germline V gene (reference sequence). This CDR3 contains 12 residues. Trimming left V 6 bases short and J 2 bases short, with 8 bases between. The CDR3 spells CASSPGPYEQYF. The CDR3 DNA sequence: TGTGCCAGCAGTCCTGGACCCTACGAGCAGTACTTC.

The chain is built from TRBV6-1 and TRBJ2-7, with D possibly TRBD2 on 5 matching bases. Germline V gene data show CDR1 as MNHNS and CDR2 as SASEGT. The V end lost 2 bases, the J end lost 0 bases, and 8 bases lay between the germline ends. The CDR3 totals 14 residues. The CDR3 region is CASSERDYSYEQYF. The CDR3 region has the DNA TGTGCCAGCAGTGAACGGGATTACTCCTACGAGCAGTACTTC.

This clone was detected only once. The rearrangement uses TRBV28 and TRBJ1-2; maybe TRBD1 (5 bases). The length of the CDR3 is 14 residues. Per the germline V gene, CDR1 is MDHEN and CDR2 is SYDVKM. Deletions cut 8 bases from V and 4 bases from J, with 17 bases between. CDR3 DNA: TGTGCCAGCCAGTACGACAGTGCGGGCTATGGCTACACCTTC. Protein sequence: CASQYDSAGYGYTF.

CDR3 amino acids: CASSHGGDESYEQYF. Written as DNA, the CDR3 is TGTGCCAGCAGTCATGGAGGGGATGAGTCCTACGAGCAGTACTTC. The V call is TRBV7-2, the J call TRBJ2-7; TRBD2 might be the D (6 bases). Germline V gene data show CDR1 as SGHTA and CDR2 as FQGNSA. V shed 6 bases and J shed 1 base, with 16 bases lying between them. This CDR3 spans 15 amino acids.

Points on this clone: Other DNA sequences in the sample encode the same CDR3. This sequence joins TRBV6-5 and TRBJ2-7, with TRBD1 matching 7 bases. V trimming: 2 bases; J trimming: 4 bases; junction bases outside the gene matches: 5. This CDR3 comprises 14 residues. Germline CDR1 reads MNHEY; CDR2 reads SVGAGI. CDR3 region: CASSYAGGLYEQYF. DNA for the CDR3: TGTGCCAGCAGTTACGCAGGGGGATTGTACGAGCAGTACTTC.

V and J are TRBV7-9 and TRBJ2-5, with TRBD1 as a possible D gene (7 bases). Trimming cost V 5 bases and J 4 bases, with 26 bases left between them. The V gene's germline CDR1 is SEHNR and CDR2 FQNEAQ (reference sequence). CDR3 length: 18 amino acids. CDR3 coding DNA: TGTGCCAGCAGCCCCACGGAGTCAGGGGGGTTGGTGGGAGAGACCCAGTACTTC. Its translation is CASSPTESGGLVGETQYF.